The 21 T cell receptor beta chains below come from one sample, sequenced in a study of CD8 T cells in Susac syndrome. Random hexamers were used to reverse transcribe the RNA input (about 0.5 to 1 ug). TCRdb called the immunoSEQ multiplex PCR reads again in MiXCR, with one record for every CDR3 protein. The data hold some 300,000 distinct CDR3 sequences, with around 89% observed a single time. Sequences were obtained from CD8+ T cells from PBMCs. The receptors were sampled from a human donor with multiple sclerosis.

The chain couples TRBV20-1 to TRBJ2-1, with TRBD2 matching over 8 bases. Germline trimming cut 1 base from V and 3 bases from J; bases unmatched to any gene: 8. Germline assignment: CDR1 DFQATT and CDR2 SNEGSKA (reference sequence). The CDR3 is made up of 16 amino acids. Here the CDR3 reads CSARAVGLASYNEQFF. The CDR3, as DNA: TGCAGTGCTAGAGCCGTCGGACTAGCTAGCTACAATGAGCAGTTCTTC.

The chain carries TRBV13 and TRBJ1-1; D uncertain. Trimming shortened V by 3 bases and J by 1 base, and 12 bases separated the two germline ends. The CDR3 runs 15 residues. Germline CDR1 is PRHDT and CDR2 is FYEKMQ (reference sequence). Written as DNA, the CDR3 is TGTGCCAGCAGCTTTGCGGCGGGTCGGAACACTGAAGCTTTCTTT. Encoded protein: CASSFAAGRNTEAFF.

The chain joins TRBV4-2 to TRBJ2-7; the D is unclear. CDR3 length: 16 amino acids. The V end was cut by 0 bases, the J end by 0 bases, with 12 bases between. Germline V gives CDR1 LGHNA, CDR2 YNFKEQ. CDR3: CASSQDLVTHSYEQYF. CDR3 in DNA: TGTGCCAGCAGCCAAGATCTGGTGACCCACTCCTACGAGCAGTACTTC.

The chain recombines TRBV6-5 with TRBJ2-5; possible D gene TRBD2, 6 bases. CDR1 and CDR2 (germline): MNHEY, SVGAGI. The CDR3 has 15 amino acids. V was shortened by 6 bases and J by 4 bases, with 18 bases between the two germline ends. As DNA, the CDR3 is TGTGCCAGCAGCCTTACCGGACTGGGAGGAGAGACCCAGTACTTC. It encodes CASSLTGLGGETQYF.

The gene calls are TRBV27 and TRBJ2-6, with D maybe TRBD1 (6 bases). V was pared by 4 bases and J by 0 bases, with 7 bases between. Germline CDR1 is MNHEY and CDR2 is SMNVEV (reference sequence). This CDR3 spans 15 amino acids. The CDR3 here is CASSSRGSGANVLTF. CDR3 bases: TGTGCCAGCAGTTCCAGGGGCTCTGGGGCCAACGTCCTGACTTTC.

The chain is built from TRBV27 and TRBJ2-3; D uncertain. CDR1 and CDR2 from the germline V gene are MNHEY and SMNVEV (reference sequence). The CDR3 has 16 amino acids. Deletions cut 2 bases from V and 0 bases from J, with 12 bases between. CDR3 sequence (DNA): TGTGCCAGCAGTTTAATCGGCTTCTCTAGCACAGATACGCAGTATTTT. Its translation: CASSLIGFSSTDTQYF.

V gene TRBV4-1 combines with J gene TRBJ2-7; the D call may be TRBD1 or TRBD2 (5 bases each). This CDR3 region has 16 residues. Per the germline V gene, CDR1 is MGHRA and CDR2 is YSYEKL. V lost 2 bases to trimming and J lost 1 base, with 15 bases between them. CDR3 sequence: CASSQTMLEGSYEQYF. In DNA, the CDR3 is TGCGCCAGCAGCCAAACTATGCTAGAGGGGTCCTACGAGCAGTACTTC.

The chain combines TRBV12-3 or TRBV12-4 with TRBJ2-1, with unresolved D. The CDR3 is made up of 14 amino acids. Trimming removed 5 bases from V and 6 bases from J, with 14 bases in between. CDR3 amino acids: CASSPPTEFNEQFF. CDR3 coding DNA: TGTGCCAGCAGTCCCCCCACAGAATTCAATGAGCAGTTCTTC.

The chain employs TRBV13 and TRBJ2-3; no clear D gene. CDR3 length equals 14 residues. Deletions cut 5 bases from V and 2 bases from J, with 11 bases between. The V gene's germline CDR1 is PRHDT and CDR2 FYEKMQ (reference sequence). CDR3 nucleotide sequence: TGTGCCAGCAGCGTACGGGCCTCCACAGATACGCAGTATTTT. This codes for CASSVRASTDTQYF.

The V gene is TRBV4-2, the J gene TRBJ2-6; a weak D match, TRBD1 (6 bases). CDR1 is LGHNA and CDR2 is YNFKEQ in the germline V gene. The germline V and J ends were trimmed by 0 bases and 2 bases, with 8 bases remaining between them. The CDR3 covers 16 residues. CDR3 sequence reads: CASSQDGTTGANVLTF. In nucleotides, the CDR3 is TGTGCCAGCAGCCAAGATGGGACAACTGGGGCCAACGTCCTGACTTTC.

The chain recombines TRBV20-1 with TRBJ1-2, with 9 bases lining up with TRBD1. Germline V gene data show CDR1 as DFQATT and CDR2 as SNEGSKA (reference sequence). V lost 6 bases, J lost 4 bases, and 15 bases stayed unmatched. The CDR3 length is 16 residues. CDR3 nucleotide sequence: TGCAGTGCCCGCCCCCAGGGACAGGGTTTTGGCTATGGCTACACCTTC. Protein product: CSARPQGQGFGYGYTF.

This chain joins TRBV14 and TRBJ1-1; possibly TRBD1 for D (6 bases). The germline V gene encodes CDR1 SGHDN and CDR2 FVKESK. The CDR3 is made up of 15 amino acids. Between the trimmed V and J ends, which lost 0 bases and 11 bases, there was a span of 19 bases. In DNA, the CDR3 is TGTGCCAGCAGCCAAGATTTGGAAGGGGGGCCCGGCGCTTTCTTT. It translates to CASSQDLEGGPGAFF.

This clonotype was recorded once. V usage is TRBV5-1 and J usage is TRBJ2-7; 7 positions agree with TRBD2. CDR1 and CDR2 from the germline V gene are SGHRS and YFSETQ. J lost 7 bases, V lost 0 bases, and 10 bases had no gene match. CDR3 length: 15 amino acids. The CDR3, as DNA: TGCGCCAGCAGCTTGGAACTCCCGGGGGGTCTTGAGCAGTACTTC. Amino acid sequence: CASSLELPGGLEQYF.

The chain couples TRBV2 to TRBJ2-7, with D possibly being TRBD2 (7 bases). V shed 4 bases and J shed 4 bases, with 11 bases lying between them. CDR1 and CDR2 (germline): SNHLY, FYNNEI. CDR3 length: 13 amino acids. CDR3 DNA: TGTGCCAGCAGTGTACAGGGAGGGTACGAGCAGTACTTC. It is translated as CASSVQGGYEQYF.

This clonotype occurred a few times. The CDR3 nucleotides are TGTGCCAGCAGTGGACAGGGGGCAGATACGCAGTATTTT. It codes for CASSGQGADTQYF. The rearrangement joins TRBV7-9 to TRBJ2-3; 10 nucleotides align to TRBD1. The junction had 1 base not matched to a gene; V was cut back by 6 bases and J by 4 bases. This CDR3 spans 13 amino acids. Germline loops: CDR1 SEHNR, CDR2 FQNEAQ (reference sequence).

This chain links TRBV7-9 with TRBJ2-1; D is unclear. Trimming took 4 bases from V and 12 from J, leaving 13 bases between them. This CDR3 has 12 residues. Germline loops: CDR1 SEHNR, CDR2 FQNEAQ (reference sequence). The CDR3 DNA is TGTGCCAGCAGCTCGATGGGTGAGGCGCAGTTCTTC. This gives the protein CASSSMGEAQFF.

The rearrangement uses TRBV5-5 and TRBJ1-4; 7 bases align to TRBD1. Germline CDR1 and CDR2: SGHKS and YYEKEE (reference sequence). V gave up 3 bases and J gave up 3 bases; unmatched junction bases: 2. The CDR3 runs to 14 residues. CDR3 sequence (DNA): TGTGCCAGCAGCTATGGACAGGCTAATGAAAAACTGTTTTTT. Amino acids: CASSYGQANEKLFF.

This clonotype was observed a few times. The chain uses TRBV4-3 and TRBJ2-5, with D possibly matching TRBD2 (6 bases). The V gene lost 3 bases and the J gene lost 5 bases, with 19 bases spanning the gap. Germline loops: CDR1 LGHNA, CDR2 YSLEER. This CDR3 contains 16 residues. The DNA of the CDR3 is TGCGCCAGCAGCCAGGAGGGACTTGGCGGCTCGGAGACCCAGTACTTC. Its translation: CASSQEGLGGSETQYF.

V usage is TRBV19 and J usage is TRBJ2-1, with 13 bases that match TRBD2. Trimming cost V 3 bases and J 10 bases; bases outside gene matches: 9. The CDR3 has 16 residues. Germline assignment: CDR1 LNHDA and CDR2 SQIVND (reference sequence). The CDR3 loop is CASSIPTSGGSGEQFF. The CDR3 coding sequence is TGTGCCAGTAGTATCCCGACTAGCGGGGGGAGTGGGGAGCAGTTCTTC.

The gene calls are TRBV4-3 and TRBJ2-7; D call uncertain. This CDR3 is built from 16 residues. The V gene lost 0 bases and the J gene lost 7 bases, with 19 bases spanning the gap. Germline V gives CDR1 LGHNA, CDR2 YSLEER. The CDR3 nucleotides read TGCGCCAGCAGCCAAGAAGCCTCGGGTTTCCAAGGAGAGCAGTACTTC. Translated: CASSQEASGFQGEQYF.

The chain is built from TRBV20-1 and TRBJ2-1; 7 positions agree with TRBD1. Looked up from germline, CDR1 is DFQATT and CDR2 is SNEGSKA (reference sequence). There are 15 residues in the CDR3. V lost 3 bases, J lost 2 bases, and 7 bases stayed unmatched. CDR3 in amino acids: CSASHRGLPYNEQFF. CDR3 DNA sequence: TGCAGTGCTAGCCACAGGGGATTACCCTACAATGAGCAGTTCTTC.